These T cell receptor beta chains were read from a single sample in a study of cytomegalovirus exposure and HLA in healthy donors. Method: immunoSEQ multiplex PCR; TCRdb's copy keeps in-frame clones and lacks some. The table lists 300,000 to 450,000 clones, 75% to 90% of them singletons. Input material: PBMCs. These receptors were obtained from a young woman in good health and CMV-seronegative. CDR3s include the opening cysteine and the closing phenylalanine or tryptophan. D genes are given only for firm matches. Only some rows state a clone size, as once, few, many or a class for expanded clones.

D gene	V gene	J gene	clone size	CDR3 protein	CDR3 DNA
-	TRBV13	TRBJ1-2	-	CASSFGGRSRGYTF	TGTGCCAGCAGTTTTGGTGGCAGGTCCCGCGGCTACACCTTC
TRBD1	TRBV5-6	TRBJ1-1	-	CASSSTRQGARVTEAFF	TGTGCCAGCAGCTCCACCAGACAGGGGGCCAGGGTCACTGAAGCTTTCTTT
-	TRBV5-1	TRBJ1-1	few	CASSLSANAEAFF	TGCGCCAGCAGCCTAAGCGCCAATGCGGAAGCTTTCTTT
TRBD1	TRBV6-1	TRBJ1-4	-	CASSDRGGELFF	TGTGCCAGCAGCGACAGGGGCGGAGAACTGTTTTTT
-	TRBV28	TRBJ2-1	-	CASSIPGLRDEQFF	TGTGCCAGCAGTATCCCGGGACTTAGGGATGAGCAGTTCTTC
TRBD1	TRBV5-6	TRBJ2-5	-	CASSPWDRGETQYF	TGTGCCAGCAGCCCCTGGGACAGAGGAGAGACCCAGTACTTC
-	TRBV28	TRBJ2-7	-	CASSLGGTLGDEQYF	TGTGCCAGCAGTTTAGGAGGGACTTTGGGCGACGAGCAGTACTTC
-	TRBV7-9	TRBJ2-1	-	CASSLADIGEQFF	TGTGCCAGCAGCTTGGCGGATATAGGTGAGCAGTTCTTC
-	TRBV7-9	TRBJ1-3	-	CASSAAQASSGNTIYF	TGTGCCAGCAGCGCAGCCCAGGCAAGCTCTGGAAACACCATATATTTT
-	TRBV6-5	TRBJ1-5	-	CASSYSPGVPQPQHF	TGTGCCAGCAGTTACTCGCCCGGGGTGCCTCAGCCCCAGCATTTT
-	TRBV27	TRBJ1-1	-	CASSFVGRAEAFF	TGTGCCAGCAGTTTTGTTGGGAGAGCTGAAGCTTTCTTT
-	TRBV27	TRBJ1-5	-	CASSPLGSVNQPQHF	TGTGCCAGCAGTCCCCTGGGCTCAGTCAATCAGCCCCAGCATTTT
-	TRBV27	TRBJ2-2	-	CASGSQGGNTGELFF	TGTGCCAGCGGATCACAAGGGGGTAACACCGGGGAGCTGTTTTTT
TRBD1	TRBV7-8	TRBJ2-3	-	CASSSGQGSITQYF	TGTGCCAGCAGCTCGGGACAGGGAAGTATTACGCAGTATTTT
TRBD2	TRBV7-9	TRBJ2-3	-	CASSSPGGPVGQYF	TGTGCCAGCAGCTCACCGGGGGGGCCGGTGGGGCAGTATTTT
-	TRBV6-5	TRBJ1-2	-	CASSSNRDSLLTF	TGTGCCAGCAGTTCAAACCGGGACTCCTTGTTAACCTTC
-	TRBV5-4	TRBJ2-7	-	CASSLRGGEYEQYF	TGTGCCAGCAGCTTGAGAGGGGGAGAGTACGAGCAGTACTTC
TRBD1	TRBV11-2	TRBJ1-5	-	CASSSGTGGGQPQHF	TGTGCCAGCAGCTCGGGGACAGGCGGTGGACAGCCCCAGCATTTT
TRBD1	TRBV28	TRBJ2-7	-	CASSPGTGFNEQYF	TGTGCCAGCAGTCCCGGGACAGGGTTTAACGAGCAGTACTTC
TRBD1	TRBV28	TRBJ1-4	-	CASSPGTGGGTNEKLFF	TGTGCCAGCAGTCCCGGGACAGGGGGAGGAACTAATGAAAAACTGTTTTTT
TRBD1	TRBV11-2	TRBJ2-7	few	CASSPWTGDYEQYF	TGTGCCAGCAGCCCCTGGACAGGGGACTACGAGCAGTACTTC
TRBD1	TRBV27	TRBJ1-4	-	CASSLRQGVNEKLFF	TGTGCCAGCAGTCTTAGACAGGGTGTTAATGAAAAACTGTTTTTT
-	TRBV7-2	TRBJ1-1	-	CASRGGYTEAFF	TGTGCCAGCAGGGGGGGGTACACTGAAGCTTTCTTT
-	TRBV5-1	TRBJ2-7	once	CASSLNRAYEQYF	TGCGCCAGCAGCTTGAACAGAGCCTACGAGCAGTACTTC
-	TRBV27	TRBJ2-3	-	CASSSGWADTQYF	TGTGCCAGCAGTAGCGGCTGGGCAGATACGCAGTATTTT
-	TRBV4-2	TRBJ1-1	once	CASSQDAQGHTEAFF	TGTGCCAGCAGCCAAGATGCGCAGGGCCACACTGAAGCTTTCTTT
-	TRBV5-4	TRBJ1-1	-	CASSRGGMNTEAFF	TGTGCCAGCAGCCGCGGGGGTATGAACACTGAAGCTTTCTTT
TRBD1	TRBV6-1	TRBJ1-1	-	CASSAAGRPGQGLNTEAFF	TGTGCCAGCAGTGCTGCTGGAAGGCCGGGACAGGGGTTAAACACTGAAGCTTTCTTT
-	TRBV11-1	TRBJ2-3	once	CASSLRTSTDTQYF	TGTGCCAGCAGCTTAAGGACTAGCACAGATACGCAGTATTTT
-	TRBV7-8	TRBJ1-1	few	CASSPYDRPNTEAFF	TGTGCCAGCAGCCCCTACGACAGGCCGAACACTGAAGCTTTCTTT
TRBD2	TRBV10-1	TRBJ2-1	-	CASSPSGRASDEQFF	TGCGCCAGCAGTCCAAGCGGGAGGGCAAGCGATGAGCAGTTCTTC
-	TRBV9	TRBJ1-1	once	CASSVSNRATEAFF	TGTGCCAGCAGCGTTTCTAATCGCGCCACTGAAGCTTTCTTT
-	TRBV6-6	TRBJ1-1	once	CASSYSQNTEAFF	TGTGCCAGCAGTTACTCTCAGAACACTGAAGCTTTCTTT
-	TRBV6-4	TRBJ2-7	-	CASSADTKGEQYF	TGTGCCAGCAGTGCAGACACTAAGGGGGAGCAGTACTTC
-	TRBV6-1	TRBJ2-5	few	CASSGGLQETQYF	TGTGCCAGCAGTGGGGGGCTCCAAGAGACCCAGTACTTC
-	TRBV6-5	TRBJ2-3	-	CASGASPTDTQYF	TGTGCCAGCGGAGCGTCTCCCACAGATACGCAGTATTTT
-	TRBV6-1	TRBJ2-5	-	CASSEAQAASQTQYF	TGTGCCAGCAGTGAAGCGCAGGCAGCTTCACAGACCCAGTACTTC
-	TRBV5-1	TRBJ2-1	-	CASSAPYDRNYNEQFF	TGCGCCAGCAGCGCCCCGTATGACAGGAACTACAATGAGCAGTTCTTC
TRBD1	TRBV2	TRBJ2-1	-	CASSLGTGGRYNEQFF	TGTGCCAGCAGTTTGGGGACAGGGGGGCGATACAATGAGCAGTTCTTC
-	TRBV7-3	TRBJ2-3	-	CASSLLAQGVEYF	TGTGCCAGCAGCTTACTAGCGCAAGGTGTTGAGTATTTT
-	TRBV7-8	TRBJ2-5	-	CASSLDREETQYF	TGTGCCAGCAGCTTAGACAGAGAAGAGACCCAGTACTTC
TRBD2	TRBV5-6	TRBJ2-3	-	CASSLEGTSGGLRTDTQYF	TGTGCCAGCAGCTTGGAGGGGACTAGCGGGGGCCTACGCACAGATACGCAGTATTTT
-	TRBV27	TRBJ2-3	-	CASSSYSTDTQYF	TGTGCCAGCAGTTCGTACTCCACAGATACGCAGTATTTT
TRBD1	TRBV7-9	TRBJ1-4	-	CASSIDRGREKLFF	TGTGCCAGCAGCATAGACAGGGGGCGCGAAAAACTGTTTTTT
-	TRBV4-1	TRBJ1-4	once	CASSPRNQNEKLFF	TGCGCCAGCAGCCCCAGGAACCAAAATGAAAAACTGTTTTTT
TRBD1	TRBV27	TRBJ2-2	-	CASSGTGKNTGELFF	TGTGCCAGCAGTGGGACAGGCAAGAACACCGGGGAGCTGTTTTTT
-	TRBV20-1	TRBJ1-2	-	CSAPGDHGYTF	TGCAGTGCTCCAGGGGATCACGGCTACACCTTC
TRBD2	TRBV19	TRBJ2-2	once	CASRGLAGLNTGELFF	TGTGCCAGTAGGGGACTAGCGGGGTTGAACACCGGGGAGCTGTTTTTT
-	TRBV13	TRBJ2-2	-	CASSSGERAGELFF	TGTGCCAGCAGCTCCGGGGAACGCGCCGGGGAGCTGTTTTTT
TRBD1	TRBV4-2	TRBJ1-2	once	CASSQVGQGVGGYTF	TGTGCCAGCAGCCAAGTAGGACAGGGGGTGGGTGGCTACACCTTC
TRBD2	TRBV27	TRBJ2-7	-	CASSNGLALEQYF	TGTGCCAGCAGTAACGGACTAGCGCTTGAGCAGTACTTC
-	TRBV7-9	TRBJ1-1	-	CASSQTGEGTEAFF	TGTGCCAGCAGCCAAACGGGGGAAGGGACTGAAGCTTTCTTT